The 17 T cell receptor beta chains below were found in one sample sequenced in a study of identifying expanded T cells in peripheral blood. Repertoires were generated with immunoSEQ multiplex PCR, while TCRdb's copy carries only in-frame clones and drops some. The sample has approximately 97,000 clones, about 91% seen once. The sequencing input was blood. All receptors come from a person aged 18-70 years in good health.

This clone was observed once. The chain recombines TRBV6-6 with TRBJ1-1; TRBD1 aligns across 8 bases. The trim removed 8 bases at V and 5 bases at J, leaving 7 bases unmatched. The CDR3 runs 13 residues. CDR1 is MNHNY, CDR2 SVGAGI, per germline (reference sequence). The CDR3 DNA reads as TGTGCCAGCGGACAGGGCGCCGGGACTGAAGCTTTCTTT. It specifies CASGQGAGTEAFF.

This clone showed up just once. In nucleotides, the CDR3 is TGTGCCAGCAGCGTCCCAAGCCCAGCGCGGAATGAGCAGTTCTTC. This codes for CASSVPSPARNEQFF. The rearrangement links TRBV9 to TRBJ2-1; no definite D call. The V and J ends lost 2 bases and 7 bases respectively, with 16 bases between them. The CDR3 covers 15 residues. Germline V lookup: CDR1 SGDLS, CDR2 YYNGEE.

The chain links TRBV6-6 to TRBJ1-5; no definite D call. V dropped 5 bases and J dropped 0 bases, with 14 bases sitting between them. Germline CDR1 is MNHNY and CDR2 is SVGAGI (reference sequence). This CDR3 is built from 16 residues. CDR3 DNA: TGTGCCAGCAGTACGACTCGGACCGATAGCAATCAGCCCCAGCATTTT. Translated: CASSTTRTDSNQPQHF.

The CDR3 reads CASSPQGGPETQYF. CDR3 DNA sequence: TGTGCCAGCAGCCCCCAGGGGGGTCCCGAGACCCAGTACTTC. This chain connects TRBV7-3 to TRBJ2-5; tentatively, D is TRBD1 (7 bases). With 5 bases removed from V and 5 bases from J, the gap between germline ends came to 15 bases. This CDR3 comprises 14 residues. CDR1 SGHTA and CDR2 FQGTGA come from the germline V gene.

V gene TRBV4-2 combines with J gene TRBJ2-7; 10 positions agree with TRBD2. Germline assignment: CDR1 LGHNA and CDR2 YNFKEQ. V gave up 1 base and J gave up 2 bases; unmatched junction bases: 2. The CDR3 covers 15 residues. In nucleotides, the CDR3 is TGTGCCAGCAGCCAAGGGACTAGCGGACCCTACGAGCAGTACTTC. Protein product: CASSQGTSGPYEQYF.

A few counts support this clone. This chain uses TRBV18 with TRBJ1-5, with a weak D call TRBD1 (6 bases). The CDR3 extends over 15 amino acids. V was trimmed by 0 bases and J by 4 bases, leaving 10 bases between them. Looked up from germline, CDR1 is KGHSH and CDR2 is LQKENI. In DNA form, the CDR3 reads TGTGCCAGCTCACCACCCGGGGGGCGAAATCAGCCCCAGCATTTT. Its protein product is CASSPPGGRNQPQHF.

This rearrangement joins TRBV27 to TRBJ1-3, with no clear D. The germline V and J ends were trimmed by 0 bases and 2 bases, with 8 bases remaining between them. Per the germline V gene, CDR1 is MNHEY and CDR2 is SMNVEV (reference sequence). The CDR3 extends over 15 amino acids. CDR3 sequence reads: CASSLSGGAGNTIYF. CDR3 DNA: TGTGCCAGCAGTTTATCGGGAGGCGCTGGAAACACCATATATTTT.

This clone occurred once. The chain links TRBV30 to TRBJ2-3; D could derive from TRBD1 or TRBD2 (5 bases each). CDR3 length: 13 amino acids. V gave up 2 bases and J gave up 2 bases, with 8 bases separating them. The germline gives CDR1 GTSNPN, CDR2 SVGIG (reference sequence). CDR3 region: CAWSLGTTDTQYF. CDR3 nucleotide sequence: TGTGCCTGGAGTCTGGGGACCACAGATACGCAGTATTTT.

The V gene is TRBV7-3, the J gene TRBJ2-5, with 10 bases lining up with TRBD2. V was pared by 5 bases and J by 5 bases, with 5 bases of the junction left unmatched. CDR3 length: 14 residues. The germline gives CDR1 SGHTA, CDR2 FQGTGA. CDR3 amino acids: CASSPSGGGETQYF. The CDR3, as DNA: TGTGCCAGCAGCCCCAGCGGGGGGGGTGAGACCCAGTACTTC.

The chain carries TRBV19 and TRBJ2-2, with 7 bases identical to TRBD1. CDR1 and CDR2 (germline): LNHDA, SQIVND (reference sequence). V shed 7 bases, J shed 6 bases, and the junction held 8 bases outside the gene matches. This CDR3 contains 14 residues. Here the CDR3 DNA reads TGTGCCAGTACCCCGACAGGGTCCGCCGGGGAGCTGTTTTTT. Translated, it gives CASTPTGSAGELFF.

This chain links TRBV5-1 with TRBJ2-7; 11 positions agree with TRBD2. Per the germline V gene, CDR1 is SGHRS and CDR2 is YFSETQ. Trimming at V came to 4 bases and at J to 4 bases, leaving 13 bases not matched to a gene. The CDR3 has 17 residues. CDR3 residues: CASSPGHSGRGPYEQYF. The CDR3 DNA sequence: TGCGCCAGCAGCCCGGGCCATAGCGGGAGGGGCCCTTACGAGCAGTACTTC. The complete variable domain, with remaining parts taken from reference TRBV5-1 and TRBJ2-7, reads KAGVTQTPRYLIKTRGQQVTLSCSPISGHRSVSWYQQTPGQGLQFLFEYFSETQRNKGNFPGRFSGRQFSNSRSEMNVSTLELGDSALYLCASSPGHSGRGPYEQYFGPGTRLTVT.

The rearrangement links TRBV11-1 to TRBJ2-1, with D possibly matching TRBD2 (6 bases). V shed 4 bases and J shed 10 bases, with 17 bases lying between them. CDR1 is SGHAT and CDR2 is FQDESV in the germline V gene (reference sequence). The CDR3 consists of 14 residues. CDR3 nucleotides: TGTGCCAGCAGCTCACTCGGGACTTCGAGGGAGCAGTTCTTC. Amino acid sequence: CASSSLGTSREQFF.

The chain combines TRBV5-3 with TRBJ2-3, with a possible D match to TRBD2 (6 bases). TRBV5-3 is placed among ORFs of uncertain function. The CDR3 is 15 amino acids. Trimming removed 0 bases at V and 7 bases at J, with 15 bases between. The CDR3 loop is CARSLGWRGLYTQYF. The CDR3 DNA is TGTGCCAGAAGCTTGGGATGGCGGGGATTATATACGCAGTATTTT.

This clone was counted a single time. The J gene is TRBJ2-1, the V gene TRBV7-9; no definite D call. Germline V lookup: CDR1 SEHNR, CDR2 FQNEAQ (reference sequence). The CDR3 contains 15 residues. The V end lost 1 base, the J end lost 10 bases, and 17 bases lay between the germline ends. The CDR3 DNA reads TGTGCCAGCAGCTTAGGGGGTCCGGACGCCGAGGAGCAGTTCTTC. It codes for CASSLGGPDAEEQFF.

V and J are TRBV25-1 and TRBJ1-2; no definite D call. The CDR3 runs 14 residues. Looked up from germline, CDR1 is MGHDK and CDR2 is SYGVNS. The germline V and J ends were trimmed by 3 bases and 1 base, with 9 bases remaining between them. CDR3 coding DNA: TGTGCCAGCAGTGACCTCACTCTTAACTATGGCTACACCTTC. Its translation: CASSDLTLNYGYTF.

This chain joins TRBV6-6 and TRBJ1-5; no definite D call. The V and J ends lost 0 bases and 7 bases respectively, with 13 bases between them. The length of the CDR3 is 15 residues. The germline V gene has CDR1 MNHNY and CDR2 SVGAGI (reference sequence). CDR3 amino acids: CASSYSWEGEQPQHF. As DNA, the CDR3 is TGTGCCAGCAGTTACTCCTGGGAGGGAGAGCAGCCCCAGCATTTT.

The chain uses TRBV7-9 and TRBJ2-5, with TRBD2 matching over 8 bases. Germline loops: CDR1 SEHNR, CDR2 FQNEAQ (reference sequence). V lost 0 bases to trimming and J lost 0 bases; unmatched junction nucleotides: 3. The CDR3 spans 16 residues. This chain's CDR3 is CASSLAGGRNQETQYF. The CDR3 nucleotides read TGTGCCAGCAGCTTAGCCGGCGGGAGGAACCAAGAGACCCAGTACTTC.